A single sample is the source of the 14 T cell receptor beta chains below, sequenced in a study of T cells expressing NK-cell markers. One entry per CDR3 protein, without DNA, is what TCRdb gives after re-calling the 5' RACE reads. This sample's table has about 430,000 distinct CDR3 sequences. Sequencing was done on a sample of blood T cells: a sorted CD56 or NKG2C T cell subset, CD4+ or CD8+ T cells, or bulk PBMC T cells (not recorded which). All receptors derive from a woman aged 45-65 years in good health.

This rearrangement joins TRBV5-1 to TRBJ2-3; TCRdb picks TRBD2, but there is no DNA to check that call. Germline V CDR1 and CDR2: SGHRS, YFSETQ. CDR3 length: 15 residues. CDR3 loop: CASTLAGDPTDTQYF.

The chain combines TRBV7-9 with TRBJ1-1. CDR3 length: 15 residues. CDR1 and CDR2 from the germline V gene are SEHNR and FQNEAQ (reference sequence). The CDR3 sequence: CASSSKRRMNTEAFF.

This chain links TRBV5-1 with TRBJ2-6; the D call from TCRdb, TRBD1, cannot be confirmed without DNA. The CDR3 is made up of 17 amino acids. Germline V gives CDR1 SGHRS, CDR2 YFSETQ. This CDR3 reads CASRSGQGRSGANVLTF.

This chain links TRBV27 with TRBJ1-2; TCRdb names TRBD1, which stays unverified in the absence of DNA. CDR1 and CDR2 (germline): MNHEY, SMNVEV (reference sequence). The CDR3 sequence is 15 residues long. The CDR3 is CASRPGQGGSYGYTF.

The rearrangement links TRBV7-9 to TRBJ2-5. CDR3 size: 14 residues. Germline CDR1 and CDR2: SEHNR and FQNEAQ (reference sequence). CDR3 residues: CASSLGTVQETQYF.

The rearrangement joins TRBV25-1 to TRBJ2-5; TCRdb lists TRBD1, though no DNA is available to test this call. In germline, CDR1 is MGHDK, CDR2 SYGVNS. The CDR3 length is 16 residues. CDR3 in amino acids: CASADRRTGVVETQYF. Supplemented by reference TRBV25-1 and TRBJ2-5, the full variable domain reads EADIYQTPRYLVIGTGKKITLECSQTMGHDKMYWYQQDPGMELHLIHYSYGVNSTEKGDLSSESTVSRIRTEHFPLTLESARPSHTSQYLCASADRRTGVVETQYFGPGTRLLVL.

The genes are TRBV2 and TRBJ2-1; TCRdb returns TRBD1, unconfirmable since there is no DNA. Germline values: CDR1 SNHLY, CDR2 FYNNEI. The CDR3 has 16 residues. CDR3 loop: CASSARTGGSYNEQFF.

The genes are TRBV30 and TRBJ1-2. The CDR3 is 12 residues long. From germline, CDR1 is GTSNPN and CDR2 SVGIG (reference sequence). This CDR3 is CAWRGKNYGYTF.

The chain couples TRBV12-3 or TRBV12-4 to TRBJ2-2; TCRdb selects TRBD1, and the lack of DNA leaves this call unchecked. The CDR3 spans 15 residues. CDR3 amino acids: CASSLRQTTTGELFF.

The CDR3 here is CSVEKARGEGEAFF. The chain couples TRBV29-1 to TRBJ1-1. The CDR3 sequence is 14 residues long. The germline gives CDR1 SQVTM, CDR2 ANQGSEA.

This rearrangement joins TRBV11-2 to TRBJ2-3; there is no DNA to check the TCRdb D call of TRBD2. The germline V gene encodes CDR1 SGHAT and CDR2 FQNNGV. CDR3 length: 16 amino acids. CDR3 region: CASSLGLAGASDTQYF.

The rearrangement links TRBV12-3 or TRBV12-4 to TRBJ2-1; there is no DNA to check the TCRdb D call of TRBD1. The CDR3 has 15 residues. CDR3 sequence: CASSRGVRSYNEQFF.

The V and J genes are TRBV21-1 and TRBJ1-1. TRBV21-1 is reported as a pseudogene. The CDR3 has 15 residues. This CDR3 reads CASSKGARLDTEAFF.

CDR3 in amino acids: CSARDAQGHLQFF. The V gene is TRBV20-1, the J gene TRBJ2-1; TCRdb's D gene call, TRBD1, goes unchecked for lack of DNA. The CDR3 is 13 amino acids. From germline, CDR1 is DFQATT and CDR2 SNEGSKA (reference sequence).